This T cell receptor beta chain originates from a study of OX40 agonist ivuxolimab in advanced cancers. Trimming shortened V by 3 bases and J by 5 bases, and 6 bases separated the two germline ends. The CDR3 consists of 12 residues. Germline CDR1 reads SGHKS; CDR2 reads YYEKEE (reference sequence). Assay: immunoSEQ multiplex PCR; the TCRdb copy retains only in-frame clones and omits some. Of about 81,000 clones in the sample, under 95% were seen once. Here the sequenced sample was CD4+ or CD8+ T cells sorted from blood, taken in a trial of the OX40 agonist ivuxolimab. This sequence was found in an adult with an advanced solid tumor such as melanoma, head and neck, liver or kidney cancer. V is TRBV5-5 and J is TRBJ2-1; D ambiguous. The CDR3, as DNA: TGTGCCAGCAGCTATGGAAACAATGAGCAGTTCTTC. It yields the protein CASSYGNNEQFF.